These 17 T cell receptor beta chains came from one sample sequenced in a study of blood T cell repertoires in COVID-19. Here immunoSEQ multiplex PCR was the method, and the copy in TCRdb shows in-frame clones only, minus some. Counted here are more than 75,000 clones, about four fifths occurring once; the ten biggest clones make up about an eighth. The specimen was peripheral blood. Every receptor here comes from a human donor in a cohort sampled during active COVID-19.

The CDR3 is CASSFEGSNQPQHF. Written as DNA, the CDR3 is TGCGCCAGCAGCTTTGAGGGTAGCAATCAGCCCCAGCATTTT. The rearrangement links TRBV5-1 to TRBJ1-5; D is unresolved. The CDR3 length is 14 residues. The V end was cut by 2 bases, the J end by 0 bases, with 6 bases between. The germline CDR1 and CDR2 sequences are SGHRS and YFSETQ.

V and J are TRBV18 and TRBJ1-5, with no clear D. This CDR3 spans 16 amino acids. Germline V gene sequence: CDR1 KGHSH, CDR2 LQKENI. Trimming removed 3 bases from V and 1 base from J, with 13 bases in between. The DNA for the CDR3 is TGTGCCAGCTCACCTCCCCCGGGATCGAGCAATCAGCCCCAGCATTTT. It yields the protein CASSPPPGSSNQPQHF.

The rearrangement links TRBV7-8 to TRBJ2-7, with 7 bases fitting TRBD1. This CDR3 has 15 residues. Germline CDR1 and CDR2: SGHVS and FQNEAQ. The trim removed 6 bases at V and 0 bases at J, leaving 8 bases unmatched. CDR3 residues: CASSSGQDISYEQYF. The CDR3 DNA is TGTGCCAGCAGTTCCGGACAGGACATCTCCTACGAGCAGTACTTC.

This chain connects TRBV4-1 to TRBJ2-2; TRBD1 is a possible D gene (6 bases). Germline CDR1 and CDR2: MGHRA and YSYEKL. V dropped 2 bases and J dropped 0 bases, with 25 bases sitting between them. CDR3 length equals 21 residues. DNA of the CDR3: TGCGCCAGCAGCCAATACCACTTCCGGGACATCTCAGCAGCGAACACCGGGGAGCTGTTTTTT. Translated, it gives CASSQYHFRDISAANTGELFF.

About this clone: This CDR3 is also generated by other DNA sequences in the sample. This chain connects TRBV11-2 to TRBJ2-7, with 10 bases fitting TRBD2. V was pared by 5 bases and J by 3 bases, with 7 bases of the junction left unmatched. CDR1 and CDR2 from the germline V gene are SGHAT and FQNNGV. CDR3 size: 15 residues. Here the CDR3 reads CASSRTSGVYYEQYF. DNA of the CDR3: TGTGCCAGCAGCCGAACTAGCGGGGTCTACTACGAGCAGTACTTC.

The rearrangement uses TRBV6-5 and TRBJ1-2; 9 nucleotides line up with TRBD1. V gave up 3 bases and J gave up 7 bases; unmatched junction bases: 9. The CDR3 has 15 residues. Germline-derived CDR1 and CDR2 are MNHEY and SVGAGI. The CDR3 DNA follows: TGTGCCAGCAGTTATACGCCCCGGGACAGGGTTGGCTACACCTTC. Translation gives CASSYTPRDRVGYTF.

The chain combines TRBV6-1 with TRBJ1-4; D might be TRBD1 (5 bases). Germline CDR1 reads MNHNS; CDR2 reads SASEGT. The germline V and J ends were trimmed by 4 bases and 3 bases, with 18 bases remaining between them. This CDR3 has 17 residues. CDR3 sequence reads: CASSVVSQASANEKLFF. The DNA for the CDR3 is TGTGCCAGCAGTGTCGTCTCACAGGCCTCGGCTAATGAAAAACTGTTTTTT.

The rearrangement joins TRBV28 to TRBJ1-2; TRBD1 might be the D (5 bases). The CDR3 extends over 13 amino acids. V lost 3 bases to trimming and J lost 8 bases, with 13 bases between them. Germline lookup yields CDR1 MDHEN and CDR2 SYDVKM. This CDR3 is CASSLPGGVGYTF. The CDR3 bases are TGTGCCAGCAGTTTGCCAGGAGGGGTGGGCTACACCTTC.

This clone has just a few counts. The rearrangement uses TRBV6-5 and TRBJ2-1; 13 bases map to TRBD2. Unmatched junction bases numbered 5, after V lost 2 bases and J lost 7 bases. The CDR3 loop spans 16 amino acids. Germline V gene lookup returns CDR1 MNHEY and CDR2 SVGAGI. The CDR3 DNA is TGTGCCAGCAGTTACCTTCGACTAGCGGGGGGTAATGAGCAGTTCTTC. Its translation is CASSYLRLAGGNEQFF.

The CDR3 sequence: CASSAGGPGTDTQYF. CDR3 in DNA: TGTGCCAGCAGTGCGGGGGGGCCAGGGACAGATACGCAGTATTTT. The rearrangement joins TRBV28 to TRBJ2-3; 9 bases match TRBD2. V shed 5 bases, J shed 3 bases, and the junction held 6 bases outside the gene matches. Per the germline V gene, CDR1 is MDHEN and CDR2 is SYDVKM. The length of the CDR3 is 15 residues.

The chain recombines TRBV3-1 (or the pseudogene TRBV3-2) with TRBJ1-1, with D perhaps matching TRBD1 (6 bases). Trimming stripped 4 bases from V and 5 bases from J, with 20 bases between. Germline V CDR1 and CDR2: LGHDT, YNNKEL (reference sequence). The CDR3 covers 16 residues. The CDR3 region has the DNA TGTGCCAGCAGCCCCCCCAGGGGAAGAGGGGGTACTGAAGCTTTCTTT. Residues: CASSPPRGRGGTEAFF.

This clone has a handful of counts. The chain employs TRBV5-1 and TRBJ1-4, with TRBD1 matching 9 bases. Trimming removed 5 bases from V and 6 bases from J; junction bases left unmatched: 5. This CDR3 contains 14 residues. Germline V CDR1 and CDR2: SGHRS, YFSETQ. CDR3 bases: TGCGCCAGCAGTACCGGGACAGGGTATGAAAAACTGTTTTTT. The encoded protein is CASSTGTGYEKLFF.

The CDR3 sequence is CASSEDRGWRGYTF. The CDR3 DNA is TGTGCCAGCAGTGAAGACAGGGGGTGGAGGGGCTACACCTTC. The chain joins TRBV6-1 to TRBJ1-2; 8 bases are a match to TRBD1. This CDR3 contains 14 residues. V was pared by 1 base and J by 8 bases, with 6 bases of the junction left unmatched. Germline V gene lookup returns CDR1 MNHNS and CDR2 SASEGT.

V gene TRBV7-9 combines with J gene TRBJ2-7; D gene unclear. This CDR3 contains 13 residues. Trimming pared 5 bases from V and 3 bases from J, leaving 11 bases between. Germline-derived CDR1 and CDR2 are SEHNR and FQNEAQ (reference sequence). The CDR3 loop reads CASSQHIGYEQYF. As DNA, the CDR3 is TGTGCCAGCAGCCAACATATTGGCTACGAGCAGTACTTC. The whole variable domain, filled in from reference TRBV7-9 and TRBJ2-7, reads DTGVSQNPRHKITKRGQNVTFRCDPISEHNRLYWYRQTLGQGPEFLTYFQNEAQLEKSRLLSDRFSAERPKGSFSTLEIQRTEQGDSAMYLCASSQHIGYEQYFGPGTRLTVT.

The chain recombines TRBV6-5 with TRBJ1-5; D is undetermined. V dropped 9 bases and J dropped 0 bases, with 9 bases sitting between them. This CDR3 contains 13 residues. Per the germline V gene, CDR1 is MNHEY and CDR2 is SVGAGI. CDR3 nucleotides: TGTGCCAGTAGGAGGGATAGCAATCAGCCCCAGCATTTT. Translated: CASRRDSNQPQHF.

This clone has a single count. The chain has TRBV28 and TRBJ2-3; the D is unclear. Looked up from germline, CDR1 is MDHEN and CDR2 is SYDVKM. Trimming stripped 7 bases from V and 0 bases from J, with 5 bases between. The CDR3 runs to 12 residues. The CDR3 loop is CASTSSTDTQYF. For the CDR3, the DNA is TGTGCCAGCACCTCTAGCACAGATACGCAGTATTTT.

The V and J genes are TRBV5-4 and TRBJ2-7; the match to TRBD2 covers 8 bases. V was pared by 4 bases and J by 0 bases, with 6 bases of the junction left unmatched. The CDR3 extends over 15 amino acids. Germline V gives CDR1 SGHNT, CDR2 YYREEE (reference sequence). CDR3 in amino acids: CASSPGGGSSYEQYF. The DNA of the CDR3 is TGTGCCAGCAGCCCGGGGGGGGGAAGCTCCTACGAGCAGTACTTC.